What follows is one T cell receptor (beta chain) and its context. Antigen unknown. These data originate in a study of shared clonotypes between healthy human individuals. Study results and limitations: Incompleteness in sorted-subset sequencing, despite large depth, was shown by rarefaction. Among donors, sharing of clonotypes was expected to be affected by sequencing depth.

The deep-level immunoSEQ assay was used. The assay was immunoSEQ multiplex PCR, and TCRdb's table has in-frame clones only and misses some. Among some 2,500,000 clones listed, approximately 93% were seen once. Everyone who donated was a Caucasian adult who lived in Nashville, Tennessee. CDR1 is SGHRS and CDR2 is YFSETQ in the germline V gene. The CDR3 has 16 residues. The germline V and J ends were trimmed by 4 bases and 5 bases, with 18 bases remaining between them. The TCR sequence derives from a man aged 18 to 29 in good health. Some clones in this sample may be carry-over from other donors' samples. Sequencing input: naive CD4+ T cells from PBMCs. Subset defined: CD45RA+ positively selected. The chain recombines TRBV5-1 with TRBJ2-2; D unclear. DNA for the CDR3: TGCGCCAGCAGCCGTACTTCCCGAGTGGAAACCGGGGAGCTGTTTTTT. As protein: CASSRTSRVETGELFF.